This entry concerns a single T cell receptor (beta chain). Study members were between about 18 and 95 years old and lived in some 22 US regions. This entry comes from a study of blood T cell repertoires in COVID-19. Sequencing used immunoSEQ multiplex PCR; TCRdb keeps in-frame clones, though not all of them. The data contain about 150,000 clones, around 80% of them singletons. V shed 6 bases and J 0 bases; nucleotides not matched to a gene: 4. The V gene's germline CDR1 is MNHNY and CDR2 SVGAGI (reference sequence). The CDR3 is made up of 15 amino acids. The gene calls are TRBV6-6 and TRBJ2-7; 11 nucleotides align to TRBD2. This clonotype was obtained from a man between 50 and 59 years old who had recovered from COVID-19. The sequencing sample was made of PBMCs or T cells enriched from blood (not recorded which). CDR3 in DNA: TGTGCCAGCAGCGATACTAGCGGGAGCTCCTACGAGCAGTACTTC. It specifies CASSDTSGSSYEQYF.